This is a list of T cell receptor beta chains from one sample in a study of a mutant IDH1 vaccine in newly diagnosed glioma. The antigens of these receptors remain unknown. Repertoires were generated with immunoSEQ multiplex PCR, while TCRdb's copy carries only in-frame clones and drops some. The table has about 27,000 clones, roughly four fifths seen once. Source: PBMCs, taken from a glioma patient whose treatment included an IDH1 peptide vaccine. The origin of the receptors is a man over 45 with glioma. Each CDR3 is given with its conserved first and last residue. A D gene is named only where the DNA matches it firmly. Clone size is shown for a subset of rows, as once, few, many or a class of expanded clone.

TRBV7-9,TRBD1,TRBJ1-1,.,TGTGCCAGCAGCCCCGCGGTCGGGACAGGGGTTGACACTGAAGCTTTCTTT,CASSPAVGTGVDTEAFF
TRBV4-1,.,TRBJ2-7,.,TGCGCCAGCAGCCCCTGGCCTAGGGGCTACGAGCAGTACTTC,CASSPWPRGYEQYF
TRBV30,TRBD1,TRBJ1-2,.,TGTGCCTGGAGGGACAGGGGGCAATCTAACTATGGCTACACCTTC,CAWRDRGQSNYGYTF
TRBV18,.,TRBJ1-1,.,TGTGCCAGCTTGACCTTGGGGAACACTGAAGCTTTCTTT,CASLTLGNTEAFF
TRBV7-2,.,TRBJ2-2,.,TGTGCCAGCAGCTTATCAATCAGTTCGAACACCGGGGAGCTGTTTTTT,CASSLSISSNTGELFF
TRBV29-1,.,TRBJ2-3,once,TGCAGCGTTGCGGGGTCCGGGGATACGCAGTATTTT,CSVAGSGDTQYF
TRBV10-3,TRBD1,TRBJ1-5,.,TGTGCCATCAGCTCAGGGGGTGATAGCAATCAGCCCCAGCATTTT,CAISSGGDSNQPQHF
TRBV4-1,.,TRBJ2-7,.,TGCGCCAGCAGCCCTGAGGGCCAGGTCGGGTACGAGCAGTACTTC,CASSPEGQVGYEQYF
TRBV2,.,TRBJ2-3,.,TGTGCCAGCACGCGACCAGCAGATACGCAGTATTTT,CASTRPADTQYF
TRBV5-1,TRBD2,TRBJ2-7,.,TGCGCCAGCAGCGCCGGACTAGCTGGCGAGCAGTACTTC,CASSAGLAGEQYF
TRBV5-4,.,TRBJ1-1,.,TGTGCCAGCAGCTTGGCCCTTCAGACTGAAGCTTTCTTT,CASSLALQTEAFF
TRBV15,TRBD2,TRBJ2-1,.,TGTGCCACCAGCAGCTTTAGCGGGGGGTACTACAATGAGCAGTTCTTC,CATSSFSGGYYNEQFF
TRBV7-8,TRBD1,TRBJ1-6,.,TGTGCCAGCAGCCCCGGACAGGGGAATTCACCCCTCCACTTT,CASSPGQGNSPLHF
TRBV18,TRBD1,TRBJ1-5,.,TGTGCCAGCTCCCTATTGCAGGGGGCGGATCAGCCCCAGCATTTT,CASSLLQGADQPQHF
TRBV10-3,.,TRBJ2-7,once,TGTGCCATCAACACCCCGCAAGGGACAAAAGACGAGCAGTACTTC,CAINTPQGTKDEQYF
TRBV29-1,TRBD1,TRBJ2-7,.,TGCAGCGTTGGACAGGGGAGGCACTACGAGCAGTACTTC,CSVGQGRHYEQYF
TRBV19,.,TRBJ1-1,.,TGTGCCAGTAGTCCTCGGAGCTCGAACACTGAAGCTTTCTTT,CASSPRSSNTEAFF
TRBV30,TRBD1,TRBJ1-1,.,TGTGCCTGGGAAACAGGGGTGAACACTGAAGCTTTCTTT,CAWETGVNTEAFF
TRBV2,.,TRBJ1-4,few,TGTGCCAGCAGGATATCCTGGACAAAGGTTTTT,CASRISWTKVF
TRBV9,.,TRBJ1-5,few,TGTGCCAGCACCCCGGGTGTGGGGGCTAGCAATCAGCCCCAGCATTTT,CASTPGVGASNQPQHF
TRBV19,TRBD1,TRBJ1-5,.,TGTGCCAGTCAGGGGGCCGATCAGCCCCAGCATTTT,CASQGADQPQHF
TRBV2,.,TRBJ1-4,few,TGTGCCAGCAGTGTGGGAGGGAATAGCGGAAAACTGTTTTTT,CASSVGGNSGKLFF
TRBV19,TRBD1,TRBJ1-5,.,TGTGCCAGTAGTCGGACAGGGATAATCGATCAGCCCCAGCATTTT,CASSRTGIIDQPQHF
TRBV15,TRBD1,TRBJ2-7,.,TGTGCCACCAGCAGAGATTTGGGACAGGGAGAGTACTTC,CATSRDLGQGEYF
TRBV2,TRBD1,TRBJ1-5,few,TGTGCCAGCGGACAGGGCATTCAGCCCCAGCATTTT,CASGQGIQPQHF
TRBV6-4,TRBD1,TRBJ1-1,once,TGTGCCAGCAGCTACCGGGACAGCTACACTGAAGCTTTCTTT,CASSYRDSYTEAFF
TRBV5-1,.,TRBJ1-6,.,TGCGCCAGCAGAACTACAGAGCGTAATTCACCCCTCCACTTT,CASRTTERNSPLHF
TRBV11-2,.,TRBJ2-3,.,TGTGCCAGCAGCTTAGTGCGGGGACTCACAGATACGCAGTATTTT,CASSLVRGLTDTQYF
TRBV5-6,.,TRBJ1-6,.,TGTGCCAGCAGCTTGGACAGAACTTATAATTCACCCCTCCACTTT,CASSLDRTYNSPLHF
TRBV7-2,.,TRBJ1-1,once,TGTGCCAGCAGCTCACGAATAGAAGCTTTCTTT,CASSSRIEAFF
TRBV6-1,.,TRBJ1-5,.,TGTGCCAGCAGTTTACAGGGAGATCAGCCCCAGCATTTT,CASSLQGDQPQHF
TRBV5-1,.,TRBJ2-5,.,TGCGCCAGCAGCCCCGGGCACCTTCAAGAGACCCAGTACTTC,CASSPGHLQETQYF
TRBV7-9,.,TRBJ1-2,.,TGTGCCAGCAGCTTATTCATACAGGATGGCTACACCTTC,CASSLFIQDGYTF
TRBV9,.,TRBJ2-7,once,TGTGCCAGCAGCGTAGACAGGGACCGTAGCGAGCAGTACTTC,CASSVDRDRSEQYF
TRBV18,.,TRBJ2-1,.,TGTGCCAGCTCAGCAGGGGCTCGAGGATTCTTCGAGCAGTTCTTC,CASSAGARGFFEQFF
TRBV5-5,.,TRBJ1-1,.,TGTGCCAGCAGCTATTGGACGAGCAGGAACACTGAAGCTTTCTTT,CASSYWTSRNTEAFF
TRBV4-3,.,TRBJ2-7,.,TGCGCCAGCAGAGCCAGTCAATTTGTGGGTCGGAGCTCCTACGAGCAGTACTTC,CASRASQFVGRSSYEQYF
TRBV30,TRBD1,TRBJ2-2,.,TGTGCCTGGAGCGACGGGACAGTGAACACCGGGGAGCTGTTTTTT,CAWSDGTVNTGELFF
TRBV27,.,TRBJ1-1,.,TGTGCCAGCAGTTTTCGCCCAACGAACACTGAAGCTTTCTTT,CASSFRPTNTEAFF
TRBV7-2,.,TRBJ2-1,.,TGTGCCAGCAGCCCCGTCCGGGGAACCCCGCATGAGCAGTTCTTC,CASSPVRGTPHEQFF
TRBV28,TRBD2,TRBJ2-3,.,TGTGCCAGCAGTTTCCGACTAGCGGGAGGGGTAGATACGCAGTATTTT,CASSFRLAGGVDTQYF
TRBV2,TRBD2,TRBJ2-2,.,TGTGCCAGCAGTATAGCGGGAGACACCGGGGAGCTGTTTTTT,CASSIAGDTGELFF
TRBV13,.,TRBJ2-1,.,TGTGCCAGCAGAATAGGCCTCAGTGGTGAGCAGTTCTTC,CASRIGLSGEQFF
TRBV19,.,TRBJ2-2,.,TGTGCCAGTAGTACGACAAGAACCGGGGAGCTGTTTTTT,CASSTTRTGELFF
TRBV7-9,.,TRBJ1-6,.,TGTGCCAGCAGCTCCCAGGAGGGCGCACTCCTCCACTTT,CASSSQEGALLHF
TRBV28,TRBD1,TRBJ1-2,.,TGTGCCAGCAGTCGGACAGGGACTAACTATGGCTACACCTTC,CASSRTGTNYGYTF
TRBV11-1,.,TRBJ1-1,.,TGTGCCAGCAGCTTTTCTCGAGGAGGGACTGAAGCTTTCTTT,CASSFSRGGTEAFF
TRBV5-1,TRBD1,TRBJ2-5,.,TGCGCCAGCAGCTTGACAGGGGGGATACTACAGTACTTC,CASSLTGGILQYF